This T cell receptor (beta chain) was identified during a study of blood T cell repertoires in COVID-19. TCRdb's copy holds only in-frame clones and misses some; the assay was immunoSEQ multiplex PCR. The repertoire has some 130,000 clones, roughly 72% of them found once; the top ten carry 10% to 12%. The sample holds one count of this clone. The material sequenced was peripheral blood. This TCR was sampled from a human donor in a cohort sampled during active COVID-19.

The CDR3 coding sequence is TGTGCCAGTAGTATTTCCCAGGGGGCGCGCACCGGGGAGCTGTTTTTT. Its translation is CASSISQGARTGELFF. This sequence joins TRBV19 and TRBJ2-2; 8 positions match TRBD1. The ends lost 3 bases at V and 4 bases at J; junction bases unmatched: 7. In germline, CDR1 is LNHDA, CDR2 SQIVND (reference sequence). The CDR3 runs to 16 residues.